This is a list of T cell receptor beta chains from one sample in a study of graft-versus-host responses after intestinal transplantation. Only in-frame clones appear in the TCRdb table, and some are missing; sequencing was by immunoSEQ multiplex PCR. The top ten clones hold 6% of a sample with about 92,000 clones, 90% to 95% of them seen once. Their cognate antigens are unknown. Specimen: unstimulated CD8+ T cells sorted from spleen or lymph node cells, collected before intestinal transplant. All receptors derive from a human donor who received an intestinal transplant. CDR3s include the opening cysteine and the closing phenylalanine or tryptophan. A D gene is named only where the DNA matches it firmly.

d_gene,v_gene,j_gene,CDR3aa
-,TRBV6-6,TRBJ2-1,CASSYLVSYNEQFF
-,TRBV18,TRBJ1-4,CASSGAFGEKLFF
TRBD1,TRBV7-6,TRBJ2-7,CASSPYSGQGSDEQYF
TRBD2,TRBV9,TRBJ2-1,CASSAYLAGGPDEQFF
TRBD2,TRBV6-1,TRBJ2-1,CASSEIGTRLAYNEQFF
-,TRBV10-3,TRBJ2-7,CAISGQAVGAYEQYF
-,TRBV2,TRBJ1-4,CASSSREDEKLFF
-,TRBV30,TRBJ1-4,CAWSVDSYNEKLFF
-,TRBV28,TRBJ1-2,CASSTPRIGNYGYTF
-,TRBV5-1,TRBJ1-5,CASSLEGGQPQHF
-,TRBV5-3,TRBJ1-4,CARSLAGKKLFF
-,TRBV29-1,TRBJ2-4,CSVVRDPQNIQYF
-,TRBV10-2,TRBJ1-2,CASWRIYGYTF
-,TRBV7-9,-,CASSLLYGEANYNRYEQYF
TRBD1,TRBV13,TRBJ1-6,CASSHPRRGSPLHF
TRBD2,TRBV6-5,TRBJ2-7,CASGTSSGGRYEQYF
TRBD2,TRBV10-3,TRBJ2-7,CASSGVAGGYEQYF